Presented here are 20 T cell receptor beta chains from one specimen sequenced in a study of tumor-infiltrating lymphocytes in primary liver carcinoma. Priming with a constant-region primer yielded TCR beta cDNA from about 480 ng total RNA. Three-round nested multiplex PCR performed with slightly modified ARM-PCR produced the TCR beta libraries. The first two PCR rounds used TRBV1-TRBV30 primers with a Cbeta primer, approximately 10 cycles each. TCRdb reprocessed the multiplex PCR reads with MiXCR, giving one entry per CDR3 protein. Of around 330,000 distinct CDR3 sequences detected, approximately 65% appear once; the ten largest clones hold around 9.5%. Researchers drew blood RNA from unsorted whole blood and extracted germline DNA as well. The sequenced material came from peripheral blood. Source of these receptors: a man between 40 and 49 years old with primary liver carcinoma and hepatitis B virus infection.

Note on this clonotype: The junction departs from the called germline gene at one end, perhaps through a read error. The chain couples TRBV6-2 or TRBV6-3 to TRBJ1-5; TRBD1 is a possible D gene (5 bases). CDR3 size: 15 residues. In germline, CDR1 is MNHEY, CDR2 SVGEGT. The CDR3 region has the DNA TGTGCCAACAGTTATGCGGGGGAGGGCAATAGGCCCCAGCATTTT. Amino acid sequence: CANSYAGEGNRPQHF.

The sample holds a few counts of this clonotype. The rearrangement uses TRBV11-2 and TRBJ2-7; D is undetermined. V was trimmed by 2 bases and J by 6 bases, leaving 26 bases between them. Germline V gene lookup returns CDR1 SGHAT and CDR2 FQNNGV. The CDR3 consists of 18 residues. CDR3 nucleotides: TGTGCCAGCAGCTTAAGGATTGACGGCTACGGACCTAATCCCGAGCAGTACTTC. Translated, it gives CASSLRIDGYGPNPEQYF.

The V and J genes are TRBV14 and TRBJ2-1; the D call may be TRBD1 or TRBD2 (5 bases each). The CDR3 loop spans 13 amino acids. The V and J ends lost 3 bases and 10 bases respectively, with 13 bases between them. The germline CDR1 and CDR2 sequences are SGHDN and FVKESK. The CDR3 loop reads CASSHRDPREQFF. The DNA of the CDR3 is TGTGCCAGCAGCCATAGGGACCCTAGGGAGCAGTTCTTC.

Note on this clonotype: A much bigger clone sits one base away, suggesting this may be a read error. The chain carries TRBV6-5 and TRBJ2-2, with a possible D match to TRBD2 (5 bases). Germline CDR1 MNHEY, CDR2 SVGAGI. The CDR3 covers 14 residues. The CDR3 loop is CASSYGQSTGEPFF. The CDR3 bases are TGTGCCAGCAGTTACGGGCAGAGCACCGGGGAGCCGTTTTTT.

The CDR3 nucleotides are TGTGCCAGCAGCTCCCAGGAGGCTTCTAGAGTCTCCTACAATGAGCAGTTCTTC. Amino acid sequence: CASSSQEASRVSYNEQFF. This rearrangement joins TRBV7-9 to TRBJ2-1; D is perhaps TRBD2 (5 bases). The V gene lost 4 bases and the J gene lost 0 bases, with 19 bases spanning the gap. The CDR3 has 18 residues. Per the germline V gene, CDR1 is SEHNR and CDR2 is FQNEAQ (reference sequence).

J is TRBJ1-1 and V is TRBV30, with 7 bases that match TRBD1. Germline V gene sequence: CDR1 GTSNPN, CDR2 SVGIG (reference sequence). The CDR3 runs to 13 residues. V gave up 5 bases and J gave up 0 bases; unmatched junction bases: 3. The CDR3 nucleotides read TGTGCCTGGTCGACAGGGTTGAACACTGAAGCTTTCTTT. This gives the protein CAWSTGLNTEAFF.

The chain combines TRBV6-2 or TRBV6-3 with TRBJ2-7, with D uncertain. From germline, CDR1 is MNHEY and CDR2 SVGEGT. The germline V and J ends were trimmed by 5 bases and 3 bases, with 8 bases remaining between them. The CDR3 loop spans 12 amino acids. CDR3 DNA: TGTGCCAGCAGTAATGGCGTCTACGAGCAGTACTTC. It codes for CASSNGVYEQYF.

As concerns this clonotype: A much larger clone sits a single nucleotide away, making a read error possible. V and J are TRBV30 and TRBJ2-7; 7 positions agree with TRBD1. The germline CDR1 and CDR2 sequences are GTSNPN and SVGIG (reference sequence). The trim removed 4 bases at V and 1 base at J, leaving 13 bases unmatched. The CDR3 runs to 16 residues. CDR3 nucleotide sequence: TGTGCCTGGAATACGACAGGGCGCCAGAAATCCTACGAGCAGTACTTC. Protein sequence: CAWNTTGRQKSYEQYF.

This clonotype was seen many times. This chain connects TRBV12-5 to TRBJ2-7, with 14 bases lining up with TRBD2. The CDR3 runs 14 residues. The V gene's germline CDR1 is LGHNT and CDR2 FRNRAP. V was clipped by 4 bases and J by 5 bases; unmatched bases: 1. CDR3: CASGSGLAGDEQYF. The CDR3 DNA reads as TGTGCTAGTGGTTCGGGACTAGCGGGAGACGAGCAGTACTTC.

Notes on this clonotype: Just one base apart from a much larger clone, this may be a read error. V and J are TRBV12-3 or TRBV12-4 and TRBJ2-7; 8 nucleotides line up with TRBD2. The CDR3 is 13 amino acids. CDR3: CANSLRLAGEQYF. For the CDR3, the DNA is TGTGCCAACAGTTTAAGGCTAGCGGGTGAGCAGTACTTC.

Note on this clonotype: This CDR3 fails to terminate in the conserved phenylalanine or tryptophan, so it likely reflects a read error. The chain employs TRBV4-2 and TRBJ2-2, with 11 bases matching TRBD1. The germline V gene encodes CDR1 LGHNA and CDR2 YNFKEQ. The CDR3 extends over 15 amino acids. In nucleotides, the CDR3 is TGTGCCAGCGGCCACCCTGGACAGGGGGCTGGGGAGCTGTTTTCT. It yields the protein CASGHPGQGAGELFS.

This clonotype was seen a handful of times. V is TRBV10-2 and J is TRBJ2-7; D is undetermined. Trimming removed 3 bases at V and 4 bases at J, with 19 bases between. Germline values: CDR1 WSHSY, CDR2 SAAADI. The CDR3 consists of 16 residues. This CDR3 is CASSEFRANRAYEQYF. CDR3 DNA: TGCGCCAGCAGTGAATTTAGGGCAAATCGGGCGTACGAGCAGTACTTC.

The chain links TRBV4-2 to TRBJ1-5; no clear D. V lost 0 bases and J 1 base, leaving 13 bases between the germline ends. The CDR3 has 17 amino acids. Germline assignment: CDR1 LGHNA and CDR2 YNFKEQ. The chain's CDR3 is CASSQDRFIHSNQPQHF. CDR3 nucleotides: TGTGCCAGCAGCCAAGATAGATTCATCCACAGCAATCAGCCCCAGCATTTT.

Remarks on this clonotype: This may be a read error: a much more frequent sequence differs by one nucleotide. The genes are TRBV6-1 and TRBJ2-6; the D gene is possibly TRBD1 (5 bases). The CDR3 is 19 amino acids. The germline V gene encodes CDR1 MNHNS and CDR2 SASEGT. CDR3 protein: CASSESLTQIRSGANVLNF. The DNA for the CDR3 is TGTGCCAGCAGTGAATCACTTACTCAGATTCGCTCTGGGGCCAACGTCCTGAATTTC.

This chain links TRBV30 with TRBJ2-3; no definite D call. The CDR3 spans 13 residues. The germline gives CDR1 GTSNPN, CDR2 SVGIG (reference sequence). V was pared by 3 bases and J by 4 bases, with 11 bases between. CDR3 sequence: CAWRDTWADTQYF. The CDR3 DNA is TGTGCCTGGAGAGATACCTGGGCAGATACGCAGTATTTT.

The count of this clonotype is one. This chain joins TRBV5-1 and TRBJ2-5, with 10 bases that match TRBD2. Trimming removed 2 bases from V and 6 bases from J; junction bases left unmatched: 7. The CDR3 is 15 residues long. Germline V CDR1 and CDR2: SGHRS, YFSETQ. In DNA, the CDR3 is TGCGCCAGCAGCTTTACTAGCGGGACGCAAAAGACCCAGTACTTC. It translates to CASSFTSGTQKTQYF.

The gene calls are TRBV11-2 and TRBJ2-4; D possibly corresponds to TRBD2 (6 bases). V lost 3 bases and J lost 1, with 10 bases in between. CDR3 length: 15 amino acids. Germline loops: CDR1 SGHAT, CDR2 FQNNGV. CDR3 amino acids: CASSLGGRAKNIQYF. In nucleotides, the CDR3 is TGTGCCAGCAGCTTGGGGGGTCGGGCCAAAAACATTCAGTACTTC.

As to this clonotype: The junction differs from germline at one of its ends, possibly a read error. The genes are TRBV11-1 and TRBJ2-7, with TRBD2 identical over 7 bases. The CDR3 covers 15 residues. Germline V CDR1 and CDR2: SGHAT, FQDESV (reference sequence). This CDR3 reads CVSSLGLVETYEQYF. The CDR3 DNA is TGTGTCAGCAGCTTAGGACTAGTGGAAACCTACGAGCAGTACTTC.

Worth noting for this clonotype: A much more abundant neighbour one base away suggests this may be a read error. The chain employs TRBV5-1 and TRBJ1-1; TRBD1 agrees at 9 bases. The germline V gene has CDR1 SGHRS and CDR2 YFSETQ. The CDR3 totals 14 residues. CDR3 region: CASSPGTGNIEAFF. CDR3 DNA sequence: TGCGCCAGCAGCCCAGGGACAGGGAACATTGAAGCTTTCTTT.

The chain links TRBV7-9 to TRBJ2-1; D unresolved. Between the trimmed V and J ends, which lost 8 bases and 8 bases, there was a span of 16 bases. Germline values: CDR1 SEHNR, CDR2 FQNEAQ (reference sequence). CDR3 size: 13 residues. The CDR3 nucleotides are TGTGCCAGCGAGTGGAAGGCCGACGATGAGCAGTTCTTC. Amino acids: CASEWKADDEQFF.